This T cell receptor (beta chain) was observed in a study of CD8 T cells in Susac syndrome. When the RNA was reverse transcribed, random hexamers were used with an input of roughly 0.5 to 1 ug. TCRdb used MiXCR to reprocess the immunoSEQ multiplex PCR reads, holding one entry per CDR3 protein. Of about 180,000 distinct CDR3 sequences listed, roughly 95% are singletons. The sequenced target, TCR beta, came from blood CD8+ and CD4+ T cells. Control patients had untreated stable or active relapsing-remitting multiple sclerosis by revised McDonald criteria. The TCR comes from a human donor with multiple sclerosis. The specimen was CD8+ T cells from PBMCs.

This CDR3 is CASSLDRLDTQYF. In nucleotides, the CDR3 is TGTGCCAGCAGCCTCGATCGTTTAGATACGCAGTATTTT. The chain is built from TRBV7-3 and TRBJ2-3; D ambiguous. The CDR3 contains 13 residues. Trimming stripped 5 bases from V and 5 bases from J, with 11 bases between. Germline V gene lookup returns CDR1 SGHTA and CDR2 FQGTGA.